These 29 T cell receptor beta chains share one sample of origin, sequenced in a study of blood T cell repertoires in COVID-19. Produced via immunoSEQ multiplex PCR; TCRdb's table is partial and in-frame only. The data contain a few hundred thousand clones, 89% of them seen just once; the ten biggest clones take up under 7.5%. The sequencing sample was made of peripheral blood. Every receptor here comes from a man younger than 30 who had recovered from COVID-19.

CDR3 coding DNA: TGCGCCAGCAGCTTTAGCGGGTCCACAGATACGCAGTATTTT. Translation gives CASSFSGSTDTQYF. The chain combines TRBV5-1 with TRBJ2-3, with 7 bases identical to TRBD2. The CDR3 loop spans 14 amino acids. CDR1 and CDR2 (germline): SGHRS, YFSETQ. The junction had 2 bases not matched to a gene; V was cut back by 2 bases and J by 2 bases.

The chain links TRBV7-2 to TRBJ2-5; the match to TRBD2 covers 8 bases. CDR3 length: 14 residues. In germline, CDR1 is SGHTA, CDR2 FQGNSA. With 5 bases clipped from V and 4 bases from J, the junction kept 6 bases outside the gene matches. CDR3 sequence: CASSKSGSRETQYF. CDR3 sequence (DNA): TGTGCCAGCAGCAAAAGCGGGAGTAGAGAGACCCAGTACTTC.

V and J are TRBV5-5 and TRBJ2-2, with TRBD1 matching 7 bases. Germline values: CDR1 SGHKS, CDR2 YYEKEE (reference sequence). The length of the CDR3 is 13 residues. After removal of 3 bases from V and 4 bases from J, the junction contained 0 bases not matched to a gene. The CDR3 region is CASSSGGTGELFF. The CDR3, as DNA: TGTGCCAGCAGCTCAGGGGGCACCGGGGAGCTGTTTTTT.

V usage is TRBV24-1 and J usage is TRBJ2-3; 11 nucleotides agree with TRBD1. The CDR3 consists of 16 residues. CDR1 KGHDR and CDR2 SFDVKD come from the germline V gene. V trimming: 2 bases; J trimming: 5 bases; junction bases outside the gene matches: 5. The CDR3 reads CATSDSGQGAIDTQYF. CDR3 bases: TGTGCCACCAGTGATTCCGGACAGGGGGCTATAGATACGCAGTATTTT.

The genes are TRBV9 and TRBJ2-7; D unclear. CDR1 and CDR2 from the germline V gene are SGDLS and YYNGEE. The CDR3 loop spans 12 amino acids. V was clipped by 3 bases and J by 6 bases, with 10 bases between them. CDR3 bases: TGTGCCAGCAGCGCAATCAACGGCGAGCAGTACTTC. It yields the protein CASSAINGEQYF.

V is TRBV4-1 and J is TRBJ2-1; TRBD2 agrees at 8 bases. The CDR3 has 13 residues. V was pared by 4 bases and J by 9 bases, with 5 bases of the junction left unmatched. Germline V CDR1 and CDR2: MGHRA, YSYEKL. The CDR3 DNA sequence: TGCGCCAGCAGCCTGGGACTAGTTGGTGAGCAGTTCTTC. It encodes CASSLGLVGEQFF.

CDR3 region: CASSSMGQGYGYTF. The DNA for the CDR3 is TGTGCCAGCAGCTCTATGGGACAGGGATATGGCTACACCTTC. This chain joins TRBV7-2 and TRBJ1-2; 9 bases agree with TRBD1. V was clipped by 4 bases and J by 5 bases; unmatched bases: 5. Per the germline V gene, CDR1 is SGHTA and CDR2 is FQGNSA. The CDR3 extends over 14 amino acids.

This clone was seen more than once but under ten times. J is TRBJ1-2 and V is TRBV7-2; D remains unclear. CDR1 and CDR2 from the germline V gene are SGHTA and FQGNSA. This CDR3 contains 15 residues. The V gene lost 3 bases and the J gene lost 8 bases, with 19 bases spanning the gap. In DNA, the CDR3 is TGTGCCAGCAGCTTCACCTCGCCCGAAACGGGGGGCTACACCTTC. Translation: CASSFTSPETGGYTF.

The chain uses TRBV9 and TRBJ1-4, with TRBD1 as a possible D gene (5 bases). The CDR3 consists of 16 residues. Trimming took 2 bases from V and 8 from J, leaving 19 bases between them. Germline loops: CDR1 SGDLS, CDR2 YYNGEE. CDR3 sequence: CASSVHSTVSREKLFF. The CDR3 DNA follows: TGTGCCAGCAGCGTCCACTCGACAGTTTCAAGAGAAAAACTGTTTTTT.

The rearrangement joins TRBV20-1 to TRBJ1-2; 11 nucleotides agree with TRBD1. The CDR3 contains 13 residues. Germline assignment: CDR1 DFQATT and CDR2 SNEGSKA (reference sequence). V lost 3 bases and J lost 6; bases outside the gene matches: 3. CDR3 bases: TGCAGTGCTAGTGGGACAGGGGGTGATGGCTACACCTTC. As protein: CSASGTGGDGYTF.

This clone came up a few times. The chain carries TRBV27 and TRBJ1-5, with a weak D call TRBD1 (6 bases). Per the germline V gene, CDR1 is MNHEY and CDR2 is SMNVEV (reference sequence). There are 15 residues in the CDR3. Trimming took 0 bases from V and 7 from J, leaving 13 bases between them. The CDR3 reads CASSLSRGGLQPQHF. CDR3 nucleotide sequence: TGTGCCAGCAGTTTATCGAGGGGGGGCCTACAGCCCCAGCATTTT.

This chain's CDR3 is CASSIRGQMDTEAFF. The CDR3 DNA reads as TGTGCCAGCAGCATCAGGGGGCAAATGGACACTGAAGCTTTCTTT. The rearrangement joins TRBV9 to TRBJ1-1; 8 bases fit TRBD1. The CDR3 runs 15 residues. With V trimmed by 4 bases and J by 3 bases, 8 bases remained unmatched. Germline CDR1 SGDLS, CDR2 YYNGEE.

This chain uses TRBV5-6 with TRBJ1-1; D is possibly TRBD1 (5 bases). From germline, CDR1 is SGHDT and CDR2 YYEEEE. This CDR3 spans 16 amino acids. V lost 0 bases and J lost 2, with 14 bases in between. The CDR3 protein is CASSLGLGHPNTEAFF. DNA for the CDR3: TGTGCCAGCAGCTTGGGCCTCGGACACCCAAACACTGAAGCTTTCTTT.

The rearrangement uses TRBV5-4 and TRBJ1-2, with 9 bases matching TRBD1. The CDR3 length is 15 residues. CDR1 and CDR2 (germline): SGHNT, YYREEE (reference sequence). Trimming removed 2 bases from V and 3 bases from J; junction bases left unmatched: 5. The CDR3 DNA follows: TGTGCCAGCAGCTTCGGGACAGGGAGGGACTATGGCTACACCTTC. Encoded protein: CASSFGTGRDYGYTF.

The V and J genes are TRBV19 and TRBJ1-2; D may be TRBD1 (5 bases). From germline, CDR1 is LNHDA and CDR2 SQIVND (reference sequence). The ends were cut back, 6 bases at V and 2 bases at J, with 16 bases in the middle. This CDR3 has 15 residues. In DNA, the CDR3 is TGTGCCAGTAGCGAACAGGCCCGCGGAAACTATGGCTACACCTTC. Residues: CASSEQARGNYGYTF.

This chain joins TRBV5-4 and TRBJ1-6, with 8 positions matching TRBD1. The CDR3 length is 16 residues. The germline V gene has CDR1 SGHNT and CDR2 YYREEE (reference sequence). V gave up 0 bases and J gave up 4 bases; unmatched junction bases: 3. CDR3 coding DNA: TGTGCCAGCAGCTTGGGACAGGGGCAATATAATTCACCCCTCCACTTT. Translated, it gives CASSLGQGQYNSPLHF. The full variable domain, completed using reference TRBV5-4 and TRBJ1-6, is ETGVTQSPTHLIKTRGQQVTLRCSSQSGHNTVSWYQQALGQGPQFIFQYYREEENGRGNFPPRFSGLQFPNYSSELNVNALELDDSALYLCASSLGQGQYNSPLHFGNGTRLTVT.

Comment on this clone: A read error may account for a junction end that differs from germline. This rearrangement joins TRBV12-3 or TRBV12-4 to TRBJ1-1; D remains unclear. The CDR3 is made up of 11 amino acids. CDR3 protein: CASSPRAETFF. In nucleotides, the CDR3 is TGTGCCAGCAGTCCGAGGGCTGAAACTTTCTTT.

The V and J genes are TRBV4-3 and TRBJ1-3; a weak D match, TRBD1 (5 bases). Deletions cut 0 bases from V and 6 bases from J, with 15 bases between. Looked up from germline, CDR1 is LGHNA and CDR2 is YSLEER. The CDR3 is 16 residues long. The CDR3 loop is CASSQEYRAGQNTIYF. CDR3 sequence (DNA): TGCGCCAGCAGCCAAGAATATAGGGCAGGGCAAAACACCATATATTTT.

The rearrangement links TRBV24-1 to TRBJ2-1; TRBD2 matches at 7 bases. The CDR3 has 16 amino acids. Germline V gene sequence: CDR1 KGHDR, CDR2 SFDVKD. Trimming cost V 6 bases and J 9 bases; bases outside gene matches: 16. The CDR3 sequence: CATSTREGTTVSEQFF. CDR3 nucleotide sequence: TGTGCCACCAGTACAAGGGAAGGGACTACGGTTAGTGAGCAGTTCTTC.

This chain joins TRBV5-1 and TRBJ1-1, with 12 bases that match TRBD1. CDR1 and CDR2 from the germline V gene are SGHRS and YFSETQ. Trimming removed 4 bases from V and 8 bases from J; junction bases left unmatched: 6. CDR3 size: 14 residues. In DNA form, the CDR3 reads TGCGCCAGCAGCCCTGGGACAGGGGGCGTAGAAGCTTTCTTT. This sequence encodes CASSPGTGGVEAFF.

The chain employs TRBV7-9 and TRBJ1-1; D possibly corresponds to TRBD1 (5 bases). The germline V and J ends were trimmed by 3 bases and 2 bases, with 7 bases remaining between them. The germline CDR1 and CDR2 sequences are SEHNR and FQNEAQ (reference sequence). The CDR3 is 13 amino acids. This CDR3 is CASSFGANTEAFF. The CDR3, as DNA: TGTGCCAGCAGCTTTGGGGCCAACACTGAAGCTTTCTTT. The full variable domain, in which reference TRBV7-9 and TRBJ1-1 provide the parts outside the CDR3, is DTGVSQNPRHKITKRGQNVTFRCDPISEHNRLYWYRQTLGQGPEFLTYFQNEAQLEKSRLLSDRFSAERPKGSFSTLEIQRTEQGDSAMYLCASSFGANTEAFFGQGTRLTVV.

CDR3 residues: CASSSHLYGYTF. Here the CDR3 DNA reads TGTGCCAGCAGCTCCCACTTATATGGCTACACCTTC. The V and J genes are TRBV5-4 and TRBJ1-2; D unclear. The germline CDR1 and CDR2 sequences are SGHNT and YYREEE (reference sequence). V lost 3 bases and J lost 5, with 8 bases in between. This CDR3 spans 12 amino acids.

The genes are TRBV9 and TRBJ2-7, with 7 bases fitting TRBD1. J gave up 6 bases and V 4 bases, and 10 bases lay outside the gene matches. CDR1 and CDR2 (germline): SGDLS, YYNGEE. This CDR3 is built from 14 residues. CDR3 nucleotides: TGTGCCAGCAGCCGTAGGGGGCACCTTGGCGAGCAGTACTTC. This encodes CASSRRGHLGEQYF.

The chain uses TRBV2 and TRBJ1-3; D remains unclear. The CDR3 totals 11 residues. Germline V gene data show CDR1 as SNHLY and CDR2 as FYNNEI. The V end lost 8 bases, the J end lost 2 bases, and 4 bases lay between the germline ends. CDR3 in DNA: TGTGCCAGCTATACTGGAAACACCATATATTTT. Protein: CASYTGNTIYF. Using reference TRBV2 and TRBJ1-3 for the parts outside the CDR3, the full variable domain is EPEVTQTPSHQVTQMGQEVILRCVPISNHLYFYWYRQILGQKVEFLVSFYNNEISEKSEIFDDQFSVERPDGSNFTLKIRSTKLEDSAMYFCASYTGNTIYFGEGSWLTVV.

Only a few counts were recorded for this clone. The chain uses TRBV25-1 and TRBJ1-2; TRBD1 matches 9 bases. CDR1 and CDR2 (germline): MGHDK, SYGVNS. The CDR3 totals 13 residues. V was clipped by 5 bases and J by 8 bases; unmatched bases: 6. DNA of the CDR3: TGTGCCAGCAGTCTGGGACAGGGAGTAGGCTACACCTTC. Protein product: CASSLGQGVGYTF.

This chain connects TRBV19 to TRBJ2-6; TRBD2 agrees at 7 bases. Germline assignment: CDR1 LNHDA and CDR2 SQIVND (reference sequence). The J segment lost 2 bases and the V segment lost 5 bases, leaving 0 bases of the junction unmatched. The CDR3 runs 14 residues. DNA for the CDR3: TGTGCCAGTAGTGGGGGGGCTGGGGCCAACGTCCTGACTTTC. Translated, it gives CASSGGAGANVLTF.

This clone has a count of ten or more. This chain uses TRBV6-5 with TRBJ2-2, with D possibly matching TRBD2 (6 bases). V was shortened by 6 bases and J by 4 bases, with 6 bases between the two germline ends. The CDR3 sequence is 12 residues long. The germline V gene encodes CDR1 MNHEY and CDR2 SVGAGI. In DNA, the CDR3 is TGTGCCAGCAGACTAGCCACCGGGGAGCTGTTTTTT. This sequence encodes CASRLATGELFF.

The count of this clone is one. This chain links TRBV28 with TRBJ2-2; D is possibly TRBD2 (5 bases). The V and J ends lost 3 bases and 3 bases respectively, with 11 bases between them. There are 15 residues in the CDR3. Looked up from germline, CDR1 is MDHEN and CDR2 is SYDVKM. The CDR3: CASSFGGSDTGELFF. The CDR3 DNA reads TGTGCCAGCAGTTTCGGCGGGTCTGACACCGGGGAGCTGTTTTTT. Looking up the rest from reference TRBV28 and TRBJ2-2 gives the full variable domain: DVKVTQSSRYLVKRTGEKVFLECVQDMDHENMFWYRQDPGLGLRLIYFSYDVKMKEKGDIPEGYSVSREKKERFSLILESASTNQTSMYLCASSFGGSDTGELFFGEGSRLTVL.

The chain is built from TRBV4-1 and TRBJ2-3; 11 bases map to TRBD2. J lost 6 bases, V lost 0 bases, and 8 bases had no gene match. Germline V gene data show CDR1 as MGHRA and CDR2 as YSYEKL. This CDR3 is 17 amino acids long. The CDR3 DNA is TGCGCCAGCAGCCAAGAACCGACTAGCGGGACTGGGGATACGCAGTATTTT. This gives the protein CASSQEPTSGTGDTQYF.